These T cell receptor beta chains were read from a single sample in a study of post-analysis software for immune sequencing data. TCRdb recomputed calls from the PCR reads with MiXCR, one row per CDR3 protein. The sample carries approximately 770,000 distinct CDR3 sequences, roughly 50% recorded once. What was sequenced was blood. The receptor source for this set is a girl aged 10-17 years with multiple sclerosis. Each CDR3 is given with its conserved first and last residue. The D gene is left open where the match is weak. Where a row states a size, it is once, few, many or the class of an expanded clone; other rows omit it.

.	14	TRBJ1-5	.	TRBV6-6	CASRYGGRNQPQHF	TGTGCCAGCAGGTACGGGGGAAGAAATCAGCCCCAGCATTTT
.	14	TRBJ2-5	TRBD2	TRBV6-2/TRBV6-3	CASRESGNQETQYF	TGTGCCAGCAGGGAAAGCGGGAACCAAGAGACCCAGTACTTC
.	14	TRBJ1-2	.	TRBV3-1	CASSRSDLPYGYTF	TGTGCCAGCAGCCGATCCGACCTGCCCTATGGCTACACCTTC
few	12	TRBJ2-3	TRBD2	TRBV5-1	CASSREAGTQYF	TGCGCCAGCTCTCGGGAGGCGGGTACGCAGTATTTT
.	17	TRBJ2-1	TRBD2	TRBV12-3/TRBV12-4	CASSLRPSGSPGNEQFF	TGTGCCAGCAGTTTAAGGCCTAGCGGGAGCCCCGGGAATGAGCAGTTCTTC
.	16	TRBJ2-5	TRBD2	TRBV2	CASSGRTSGSQETQYF	TGTGCCAGCAGTGGGCGGACTAGCGGATCCCAAGAGACCCAGTACTTC
.	13	TRBJ2-1	.	TRBV6-1	CASRRGPLNEQFF	TGTGCCAGCAGGCGGGGTCCCCTCAATGAGCAGTTCTTC
few	15	TRBJ2-1	.	TRBV5-1	CASSLGGDPYNEQFF	TGTGCCAGCAGCCTGGGTGGGGACCCTTACAATGAGCAGTTCTTC
.	15	TRBJ1-6	TRBD1	TRBV4-3	CASSLRTGHNSPLHF	TGCGCCAGCAGCCTCCGGACAGGGCATAATTCACCCCTCCACTTT
few	15	TRBJ2-3	.	TRBV7-2	CASSLGVSATDTQYF	TGTGCCAGTAGCTTAGGGGTCAGTGCCACAGATACGCAGTATTTT
.	14	TRBJ2-7	TRBD2	TRBV10-3	CAIRATSFPYEQYF	TGTGCCATCAGGGCGACTAGCTTCCCCTACGAGCAGTACTTC
.	16	TRBJ2-5	.	TRBV3-1	CASSQEYPGGQETQYF	TGTGCCAGCAGCCAAGAATACCCAGGAGGGCAAGAGACCCAGTACTTC
.	15	TRBJ2-7	.	TRBV6-1	CASSGGARAMGEQYF	TGTGCCAGCAGTGGCGGGGCTCGGGCTATGGGCGAGCAGTACTTC
.	14	TRBJ2-1	.	TRBV10-2	CASYHGLAYNEQFF	TGCGCCAGCTACCATGGCCTCGCCTACAATGAGCAGTTCTTC
.	13	TRBJ2-4	.	TRBV3-1	CASSTGPRNIQYF	TGTGCCAGCAGTACCGGGCCCAGAAACATTCAGTACTTC
.	14	TRBJ1-5	.	TRBV28	CASRAAGGNQPQHF	TGTGCCAGCAGGGCGGCAGGGGGCAATCAGCCCCAGCATTTT